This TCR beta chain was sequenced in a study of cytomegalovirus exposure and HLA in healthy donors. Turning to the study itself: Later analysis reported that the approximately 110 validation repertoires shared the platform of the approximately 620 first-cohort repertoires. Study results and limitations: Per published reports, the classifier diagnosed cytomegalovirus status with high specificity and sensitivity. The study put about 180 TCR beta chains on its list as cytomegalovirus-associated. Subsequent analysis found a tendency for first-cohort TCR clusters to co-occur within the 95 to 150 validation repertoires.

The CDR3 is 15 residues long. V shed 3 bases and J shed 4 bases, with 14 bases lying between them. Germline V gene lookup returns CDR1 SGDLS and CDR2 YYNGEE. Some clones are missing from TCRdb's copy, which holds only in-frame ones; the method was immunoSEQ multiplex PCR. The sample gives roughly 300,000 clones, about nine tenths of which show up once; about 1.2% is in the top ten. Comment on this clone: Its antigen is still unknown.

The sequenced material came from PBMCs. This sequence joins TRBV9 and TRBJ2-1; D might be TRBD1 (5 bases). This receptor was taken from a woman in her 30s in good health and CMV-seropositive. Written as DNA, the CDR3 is TGTGCCAGCAGCGAGACAGTGAACCCTTACAATGAGCAGTTCTTC. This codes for CASSETVNPYNEQFF.